Listed here are 17 T cell receptor beta chains from one sample, sequenced in a study of blood T cell repertoires in COVID-19. Sequenced by immunoSEQ multiplex PCR; TCRdb stores in-frame clones only, minus some. This table has hundreds of thousands of clones, around four fifths appearing once. The sample taken for sequencing was PBMCs or T cells enriched from blood (not recorded which). These receptors all stem from a woman in her thirties or forties who had been exposed to COVID-19.

The genes are TRBV5-4 and TRBJ2-1; 7 bases are a match to TRBD2. CDR3 size: 15 residues. Per germline, CDR1 SGHNT and CDR2 YYREEE (reference sequence). The V gene end was trimmed by 1 base and the J gene end by 2 bases; junction bases not matched to a gene: 3. CDR3 loop: CASSLRLAAYNEQFF. The CDR3 DNA reads TGTGCCAGCAGCTTGCGGCTAGCGGCCTACAATGAGCAGTTCTTC.

This CDR3 reads CASSLRVWGDEQYF. CDR3 DNA: TGTGCCAGCAGTTTACGCGTTTGGGGGGACGAGCAGTACTTC. The rearrangement uses TRBV28 and TRBJ2-7; a possible D gene is TRBD2 (6 bases). Germline CDR1 MDHEN, CDR2 SYDVKM. Trimming removed 2 bases at V and 5 bases at J, with 13 bases between. CDR3 size: 14 residues.

V and J are TRBV5-1 and TRBJ1-3; D is uncertain. With 2 bases removed from V and 3 bases from J, the gap between germline ends came to 6 bases. The CDR3 runs to 13 residues. Germline loops: CDR1 SGHRS, CDR2 YFSETQ. The CDR3 here is CASSLSGGNTIYF. DNA for the CDR3: TGCGCCAGCAGCTTATCGGGTGGAAACACCATATATTTT.

This rearrangement joins TRBV3-1 (or the pseudogene TRBV3-2) to TRBJ1-5; 7 bases match TRBD1. Unmatched junction bases numbered 5, after V lost 5 bases and J lost 7 bases. Germline V gene data show CDR1 as LGHDT and CDR2 as YNNKEL (reference sequence). The CDR3 runs 13 residues. This CDR3 is CASSFDREQPQHF. The CDR3 DNA reads as TGTGCCAGCAGCTTCGACAGGGAACAGCCCCAGCATTTT.

The rearrangement links TRBV5-1 to TRBJ2-2, with 7 bases matching TRBD2. The J segment lost 0 bases and the V segment lost 4 bases, leaving 6 bases of the junction unmatched. CDR1 SGHRS and CDR2 YFSETQ come from the germline V gene. The CDR3 is 16 residues long. The CDR3 coding sequence is TGCGCCAGCAGCGGGACTACCCAACCGAACACCGGGGAGCTGTTTTTT. Protein sequence: CASSGTTQPNTGELFF. Complete variable domain (other parts from reference TRBV5-1 and TRBJ2-2): KAGVTQTPRYLIKTRGQQVTLSCSPISGHRSVSWYQQTPGQGLQFLFEYFSETQRNKGNFPGRFSGRQFSNSRSEMNVSTLELGDSALYLCASSGTTQPNTGELFFGEGSRLTVL.

V gene TRBV5-1 combines with J gene TRBJ1-4; D gene ambiguous. Germline assignment: CDR1 SGHRS and CDR2 YFSETQ. The CDR3 is 13 residues long. V lost 2 bases to trimming and J lost 7 bases, with 9 bases between them. As DNA, the CDR3 is TGCGCCAGCAGCTTAGGAGTATCTGAAAAACTGTTTTTT. As protein: CASSLGVSEKLFF.

The chain joins TRBV7-9 to TRBJ2-7; TRBD2 agrees at 7 bases. V lost 5 bases and J lost 3; bases outside the gene matches: 7. This CDR3 is built from 14 residues. Germline assignment: CDR1 SEHNR and CDR2 FQNEAQ (reference sequence). CDR3 in amino acids: CASSNGASGYEQYF. CDR3 nucleotide sequence: TGTGCCAGCAGCAACGGGGCTAGCGGCTACGAGCAGTACTTC.

This clone was observed once. The chain couples TRBV4-2 to TRBJ2-3, with TRBD1 matching over 7 bases. The CDR3 extends over 16 amino acids. After removal of 4 bases from V and 4 bases from J, the junction contained 11 bases not matched to a gene. The germline CDR1 and CDR2 sequences are LGHNA and YNFKEQ. The CDR3 loop reads CASSLSGTEGADTQYF. The CDR3 coding sequence is TGTGCCAGCAGCCTTTCCGGGACAGAAGGGGCAGATACGCAGTATTTT.

This clone was seen just once. The chain employs TRBV7-8 and TRBJ1-5; no definite D call. Trimming removed 4 bases from V and 5 bases from J, with 9 bases in between. The germline CDR1 and CDR2 sequences are SGHVS and FQNEAQ. CDR3 length: 13 residues. CDR3 in amino acids: CASSSLEDQPQHF. The CDR3 DNA sequence: TGTGCCAGCAGCTCCCTTGAGGATCAGCCCCAGCATTTT.

The rearrangement uses TRBV29-1 and TRBJ1-1, with D unclear. The germline V and J ends were trimmed by 7 bases and 4 bases, with 19 bases remaining between them. The CDR3 loop spans 14 amino acids. Germline CDR1 and CDR2: SQVTM and ANQGSEA. The CDR3 loop is CSGKREGLGTEAFF. The CDR3 region has the DNA TGCAGCGGAAAACGGGAGGGTCTAGGCACTGAAGCTTTCTTT. The full variable domain, rest sourced from reference TRBV29-1 and TRBJ1-1, is SAVISQKPSRDICQRGTSLTIQCQVDSQVTMMFWYRQQPGQSLTLIATANQGSEATYESGFVIDKFPISRPNLTFSTLTVSNMSPEDSSIYLCSGKREGLGTEAFFGQGTRLTVV.

The gene calls are TRBV9 and TRBJ2-7; TRBD2 matches 8 bases. V gave up 3 bases and J gave up 3 bases; unmatched junction bases: 8. The germline V gene has CDR1 SGDLS and CDR2 YYNGEE. The CDR3 consists of 15 residues. The CDR3, as DNA: TGTGCCAGCAGCGAAACCGGGACTAGAGACTACGAGCAGTACTTC. Protein product: CASSETGTRDYEQYF.

The V gene is TRBV15, the J gene TRBJ1-4, with TRBD1 matching 8 bases. Germline V lookup: CDR1 LNHNV, CDR2 YYDKDF (reference sequence). V was clipped by 7 bases and J by 1 base; unmatched bases: 8. The CDR3 has 16 amino acids. The CDR3 spells CATTERQGRTNEKLFF. The CDR3 nucleotides read TGTGCCACCACCGAACGACAGGGGAGAACTAATGAAAAACTGTTTTTT.

J is TRBJ1-2 and V is TRBV6-2 or TRBV6-3; D gene ambiguous. CDR3 length: 14 residues. Trimming took 6 bases from V and 2 from J, leaving 13 bases between them. Germline V gene sequence: CDR1 MNHEY, CDR2 SVGEGT. The CDR3: CASSPPGRNYGYTF. CDR3 sequence (DNA): TGTGCCAGCAGCCCCCCGGGGAGAAACTATGGCTACACCTTC.

This chain connects TRBV3-1 (or the pseudogene TRBV3-2) to TRBJ2-1; TRBD2 agrees at 9 bases. CDR3 length: 14 amino acids. V lost 3 bases, J lost 6 bases, and 3 bases stayed unmatched. CDR1 and CDR2 (germline): LGHDT, YNNKEL (reference sequence). As DNA, the CDR3 is TGTGCCAGCAGCCAGCGGGGGGGGACCAATGAGCAGTTCTTC. It codes for CASSQRGGTNEQFF.

The chain recombines TRBV6-1 with TRBJ1-6; D call uncertain. V gave up 0 bases and J gave up 8 bases, with 20 bases separating them. Germline CDR1 MNHNS, CDR2 SASEGT. This CDR3 has 18 residues. The DNA for the CDR3 is TGTGCCAGCAGTGAAGCGGACTGGTGGTCCGGAGAGGATTCACCCCTCCACTTT. This encodes CASSEADWWSGEDSPLHF.

The V and J genes are TRBV6-1 and TRBJ2-1, with TRBD1 matching over 8 bases. The germline V gene has CDR1 MNHNS and CDR2 SASEGT. The V segment lost 2 bases and the J segment 7 bases; nucleotides outside the gene matches: 10. This CDR3 spans 16 amino acids. The CDR3 DNA follows: TGTGCCAGCAGTGAACGGCGGCAGGGGGCTGGGAATGAGCAGTTCTTC. Its protein is CASSERRQGAGNEQFF.

In this sample, this clone turned up a few times. At the DNA level, this CDR3 is encoded by other sequences in the same sample as well. This chain links TRBV7-3 with TRBJ1-2, with 8 bases fitting TRBD1. This CDR3 comprises 13 residues. V lost 5 bases and J lost 7; bases outside the gene matches: 6. The germline V gene encodes CDR1 SGHTA and CDR2 FQGTGA. The CDR3 DNA sequence: TGTGCCAGCAGCCCCCAGACAGGGGTTGGCTACACCTTC. Translated: CASSPQTGVGYTF.